Listed here are 9 T cell receptor beta chains from one sample, sequenced in a study of regulatory T cells in long-lasting Graves disease. Construction of the TCR beta libraries employed iRepertoire HTBI primers in conjunction with Arm-PCR of CDR3 regions. One entry per CDR3 protein results from TCRdb running MiXCR on the multiplex PCR reads. This sample has 310,000 or so distinct CDR3 sequences, with 20% to 25% found just once. The sample's time point: persistent/refractory GD, antithyroid drugs over 5 years with positive TRAb. RNA extracted from PBMCs served as the sequencing template. The sequencing here drew on peripheral blood mononuclear cells (PBMCs), taken when the disease was refractory, from a patient treated with antithyroid drugs. These receptors were taken from a female donor with Graves disease.

The chain employs TRBV3-1 and TRBJ1-5; no firm D call. There are 14 residues in the CDR3. Germline assignment: CDR1 LGHDT and CDR2 YNNKEL (reference sequence). Trimming removed 4 bases from V and 3 bases from J, with 10 bases in between. The CDR3 here is CASSPSGVNQPQHF. CDR3 coding DNA: TGTGCCAGCAGCCCAAGTGGGGTCAATCAGCCCCAGCATTTT.

This chain joins TRBV6-6 and TRBJ1-1; D possibly corresponds to TRBD1 (5 bases). The V gene lost 0 bases and the J gene lost 7 bases, with 18 bases spanning the gap. CDR3 length: 16 amino acids. Germline V lookup: CDR1 MNHNY, CDR2 SVGAGI (reference sequence). This chain's CDR3 is CASSYSMGQGPFEAFF. The DNA of the CDR3 is TGTGCCAGCAGTTACTCGATGGGGCAGGGTCCCTTTGAAGCTTTCTTT.

The chain uses TRBV7-2 and TRBJ2-3, with 12 bases matching TRBD2. This CDR3 is built from 19 residues. After removal of 1 base from V and 4 bases from J, the junction contained 12 bases not matched to a gene. Germline values: CDR1 SGHTA, CDR2 FQGNSA. The CDR3 nucleotides are TGTGCCAGCAGCTTAGTCGGTACTAGCGGGAGGTATGGTGCAGATACGCAGTATTTT. As protein: CASSLVGTSGRYGADTQYF. Drawing the rest from reference TRBV7-2 and TRBJ2-3, the complete variable domain is GAGVSQSPSNKVTEKGKDVELRCDPISGHTALYWYRQSLGQGLEFLIYFQGNSAPDKSGLPSDRFSAERTGGSVSTLTIQRTQQEDSAVYLCASSLVGTSGRYGADTQYFGPGTRLTVL.

V usage is TRBV14 and J usage is TRBJ2-7; tentative D call: TRBD1 (6 bases). Germline assignment: CDR1 SGHDN and CDR2 FVKESK. The CDR3 loop spans 14 amino acids. V was pared by 5 bases and J by 2 bases, with 13 bases between. This CDR3 reads CASSNLDSPYEQYF. CDR3 DNA: TGTGCCAGCAGCAACCTGGACAGCCCCTACGAGCAGTACTTC.

The chain carries TRBV20-1 and TRBJ2-1; D is ambiguous. V was cut by 7 bases and J by 8 bases, with 9 bases left in between. The CDR3 spans 10 residues. Germline assignment: CDR1 DFQATT and CDR2 SNEGSKA (reference sequence). CDR3 region: CSGWKDEQFF. DNA for the CDR3: TGCAGTGGGTGGAAAGATGAGCAGTTCTTC.

There are many counts of this clonotype. V usage is TRBV28 and J usage is TRBJ1-2; D not certain. From germline, CDR1 is MDHEN and CDR2 SYDVKM. V shed 6 bases and J shed 7 bases, with 12 bases lying between them. This CDR3 comprises 12 residues. CDR3 in amino acids: CASSDGVSGYTF. The DNA of the CDR3 is TGTGCCAGCAGCGACGGAGTTAGTGGCTACACCTTC.

Details on this clonotype: It may be a read error: a sequence one base away is much more abundant. V is TRBV7-2 and J is TRBJ1-1, with no clear D. The V gene's germline CDR1 is SGHTA and CDR2 FQGNSA. CDR3 length: 12 amino acids. The CDR3: CASSLRATEASF. CDR3 DNA: TGTGCCAGCAGCTTAAGGGCGACTGAAGCTTCCTTT. The full variable domain, completed using reference TRBV7-2 and TRBJ1-1, is GAGVSQSPSNKVTEKGKDVELRCDPISGHTALYWYRQSLGQGLEFLIYFQGNSAPDKSGLPSDRFSAERTGGSVSTLTIQRTQQEDSAVYLCASSLRATEASFGQGTRLTVV.

Many counts were recorded for this clonotype. The rearrangement links TRBV2 to TRBJ2-2, with TRBD1 matching over 7 bases. V trimming: 8 bases; J trimming: 0 bases; junction bases outside the gene matches: 3. CDR1 SNHLY and CDR2 FYNNEI come from the germline V gene. CDR3 length: 14 amino acids. The chain's CDR3 is CASGRGPNTGELFF. DNA for the CDR3: TGTGCCAGCGGTAGGGGGCCGAACACCGGGGAGCTGTTTTTT.

V and J are TRBV7-2 and TRBJ2-7; 14 positions match TRBD2. The CDR3 has 15 amino acids. V shed 0 bases and J 6 bases; nucleotides not matched to a gene: 1. Germline V lookup: CDR1 SGHTA, CDR2 FQGNSA. Here the CDR3 reads CASSLATSGRAEQYF. For the CDR3, the DNA is TGTGCCAGCAGCTTAGCGACTAGCGGGAGGGCCGAGCAGTACTTC.